This TCR beta chain appears in the sequencing data of a study of cytomegalovirus exposure and HLA in healthy donors. Only in-frame clones appear in the TCRdb table, and some are missing; sequencing was by immunoSEQ multiplex PCR. This table has 110,000 to 150,000 clones, more than 85% appearing once. This clone was seen a few times. Its target is not known. Other DNA sequences in the same sample also yield this CDR3. This CDR3 is 13 amino acids long. Germline V gives CDR1 GTSNPN, CDR2 SVGIG (reference sequence). V lost 0 bases and J lost 1, with 6 bases in between. General observations from the study: Accounts indicate the classifier identified cytomegalovirus status with strong specificity and sensitivity.

The source material was PBMCs. The receptor was isolated from a man younger than 30 in good health and CMV-seronegative. The V call is TRBV30, the J call TRBJ1-1; maybe TRBD1 (5 bases). This CDR3 reads CAWSVQGNTEAFF. The CDR3 coding sequence is TGTGCCTGGAGTGTGCAGGGGAACACTGAAGCTTTCTTT. The full variable domain, rest sourced from reference TRBV30 and TRBJ1-1, is SQTIHQWPATLVQPVGSPLSLECTVEGTSNPNLYWYRQAAGRGLQLLFYSVGIGQISSEVPQNLSASRPQDRQFILSSKKLLLSDSGFYLCAWSVQGNTEAFFGQGTRLTVV.